These 28 T cell receptor beta chains originate from one sample sequenced in a study of OX40 agonist ivuxolimab in advanced cancers. Profiling relied on immunoSEQ multiplex PCR, and the TCRdb table lists in-frame clones only, not all of them. The table shows 35,000 to 40,000 clones, with around 87% occurring only once. Sequenced material: CD4+ or CD8+ T cells sorted from blood, taken in a trial of the OX40 agonist ivuxolimab. These receptors all come from an adult with an advanced solid tumor such as melanoma, head and neck, liver or kidney cancer.

This clone was detected once. The rearrangement joins TRBV11-2 to TRBJ2-7; D unresolved. The CDR3 is 12 amino acids. V lost 4 bases and J 2 bases, leaving 6 bases between the germline ends. The germline CDR1 and CDR2 sequences are SGHAT and FQNNGV. The CDR3 region is CASSSTAYEQYF. The CDR3 nucleotides read TGTGCCAGCAGCTCAACCGCCTACGAGCAGTACTTC.

This sequence joins TRBV5-1 and TRBJ2-2; 7 nucleotides match TRBD1. V was pared by 4 bases and J by 6 bases, with 9 bases of the junction left unmatched. The CDR3 spans 15 residues. CDR1 and CDR2 (germline): SGHRS, YFSETQ. For the CDR3, the DNA is TGCGCCAGCAGCCCCGGGACAGCTGACTCCGGGGAGCTGTTTTTT. This codes for CASSPGTADSGELFF.

The chain links TRBV10-3 to TRBJ2-3; 9 bases map to TRBD2. The CDR3 totals 14 residues. In germline, CDR1 is ENHRY, CDR2 SYGVKD. Trimming took 6 bases from V and 4 from J; bases not matched to a gene: 5. Written as DNA, the CDR3 is TGTGCCATCAGGGCGGGGGGGCAGTCAGATACGCAGTATTTT. Amino acids: CAIRAGGQSDTQYF.

This rearrangement joins TRBV9 to TRBJ1-2; TRBD1 aligns across 12 bases. V shed 0 bases, J shed 4 bases, and the junction held 1 base outside the gene matches. Germline V gene lookup returns CDR1 SGDLS and CDR2 YYNGEE. This CDR3 is 15 amino acids long. The CDR3 region is CASSVEGQGAYGYTF. For the CDR3, the DNA is TGTGCCAGCAGCGTAGAGGGACAGGGGGCCTATGGCTACACCTTC.

The chain carries TRBV9 and TRBJ2-7; 8 positions agree with TRBD1. Germline V gives CDR1 SGDLS, CDR2 YYNGEE. J gave up 3 bases and V 4 bases, and 6 bases lay outside the gene matches. This CDR3 is 14 amino acids long. As DNA, the CDR3 is TGTGCCAGCAGCACCCGGGACAGGTTCTACGAGCAGTACTTC. Protein: CASSTRDRFYEQYF.

The chain uses TRBV5-1 and TRBJ2-3; 9 positions agree with TRBD1. This CDR3 is 15 amino acids long. V was pared by 1 base and J by 6 bases, with 6 bases of the junction left unmatched. Germline V lookup: CDR1 SGHRS, CDR2 YFSETQ. The CDR3 here is CASSLPGTGKDTQYF. As DNA, the CDR3 is TGCGCCAGCAGCTTGCCCGGGACAGGGAAGGATACGCAGTATTTT.

This clone appeared once. The chain recombines TRBV19 with TRBJ2-1; the D call may be TRBD1 or TRBD2 (6 bases each). Trimming removed 0 bases from V and 14 bases from J, with 14 bases in between. Germline CDR1 is LNHDA and CDR2 is SQIVND (reference sequence). The CDR3 runs to 13 residues. CDR3 sequence (DNA): TGTGCCAGTAGTATAGAGGTAGGGGGGCTGGAGTTCTTC. This encodes CASSIEVGGLEFF.

The gene calls are TRBV9 and TRBJ2-4; D possibly matches TRBD1 or TRBD2 (5 bases each). V was clipped by 4 bases and J by 5 bases, with 16 bases between them. The CDR3 extends over 15 amino acids. Germline V gene lookup returns CDR1 SGDLS and CDR2 YYNGEE. CDR3 region: CASSRDVGDQNIQYF. CDR3 DNA sequence: TGTGCCAGCAGCCGGGACGTGGGGGATCAAAACATTCAGTACTTC.

This chain joins TRBV7-2 and TRBJ2-1; 13 nucleotides align to TRBD2. The CDR3 contains 15 residues. V was clipped by 5 bases and J by 9 bases; unmatched bases: 7. Per the germline V gene, CDR1 is SGHTA and CDR2 is FQGNSA. The CDR3 DNA is TGTGCCAGCAGCGTCGGACTAGCGGGAGTGCGTGAGCAGTTCTTC. Its protein is CASSVGLAGVREQFF.

The genes are TRBV7-6 and TRBJ2-5, with a tentative D call TRBD1 (6 bases). The V and J ends lost 6 bases and 5 bases respectively, with 16 bases between them. The CDR3 totals 14 residues. Germline V gene data show CDR1 as SGHVS and CDR2 as FNYEAQ. The CDR3 loop is CASRDLDSSETQYF. As DNA, the CDR3 is TGTGCCAGCAGGGATCTGGACAGTTCGGAGACCCAGTACTTC.

J is TRBJ2-2 and V is TRBV7-3, with TRBD2 matching over 7 bases. The CDR3 contains 15 residues. J gave up 5 bases and V 7 bases, and 10 bases lay outside the gene matches. The germline CDR1 and CDR2 sequences are SGHTA and FQGTGA. CDR3 bases: TGTGCCAGCAACGTGGGAGGGCCGGGTACCGGGGAGCTGTTTTTT. This translates into CASNVGGPGTGELFF. The whole variable domain, remainder taken from reference TRBV7-3 and TRBJ2-2, is GAGVSQTPSNKVTEKGKYVELRCDPISGHTALYWYRQSLGQGPEFLIYFQGTGAADDSGLPNDRFFAVRPEGSVSTLKIQRTERGDSAVYLCASNVGGPGTGELFFGEGSRLTVL.

The chain is built from TRBV4-1 and TRBJ2-2, with TRBD2 matching over 8 bases. The length of the CDR3 is 18 residues. The germline CDR1 and CDR2 sequences are MGHRA and YSYEKL. J lost 3 bases, V lost 5 bases, and 14 bases had no gene match. CDR3 DNA sequence: TGCGCCAGCAGCGGAGACGGGAGGGGACTAGAGTACACCGGGGAGCTGTTTTTT. This codes for CASSGDGRGLEYTGELFF.

This chain connects TRBV2 to TRBJ1-5; D may be TRBD1 (5 bases). V lost 3 bases and J lost 2, with 11 bases in between. In germline, CDR1 is SNHLY, CDR2 FYNNEI. The CDR3 loop spans 15 amino acids. CDR3 loop: CASSDWGGGNQPQHF. The CDR3 DNA follows: TGTGCCAGCAGTGATTGGGGGGGTGGCAATCAGCCCCAGCATTTT.

The chain joins TRBV5-1 to TRBJ2-5; a possible D gene is TRBD2 (6 bases). Trimming took off 3 bases at V and 7 bases at J, with 19 bases between the two ends. The CDR3 length is 15 residues. Germline CDR1 reads SGHRS; CDR2 reads YFSETQ. The CDR3 DNA reads TGCGCCAGCAGCTCAAGACTAGTGGATGGGTCGACCCAGTACTTC. Protein: CASSSRLVDGSTQYF. The full variable domain, rest sourced from reference TRBV5-1 and TRBJ2-5, is KAGVTQTPRYLIKTRGQQVTLSCSPISGHRSVSWYQQTPGQGLQFLFEYFSETQRNKGNFPGRFSGRQFSNSRSEMNVSTLELGDSALYLCASSSRLVDGSTQYFGPGTRLLVL.

About this clone itself: Mismatch with germline at one junction end may stem from a read error. The chain uses TRBV6-4 and TRBJ2-7; 9 bases agree with TRBD1. The CDR3 loop spans 16 amino acids. Germline CDR1 and CDR2: MRHNA and SNTAGT. The CDR3: CASSENRDRASFEQYF. The CDR3 DNA reads as TGTGCCAGCAGTGAGAACCGGGACAGGGCCTCCTTCGAGCAGTACTTC.

This clone occurred a few times. The rearrangement joins TRBV12-5 to TRBJ1-5; 8 bases match TRBD1. This CDR3 is 15 amino acids long. The germline gives CDR1 LGHNT, CDR2 FRNRAP. Germline trimming cut 7 bases from V and 6 bases from J; bases unmatched to any gene: 11. For the CDR3, the DNA is TGTGCTAGTGTCATGACAGGGGATGACGCTCAGCCCCAGCATTTT. This codes for CASVMTGDDAQPQHF.

The V and J genes are TRBV30 and TRBJ2-3; the match to TRBD1 covers 9 bases. The CDR3 covers 15 residues. V shed 4 bases, J shed 0 bases, and the junction held 5 bases outside the gene matches. Germline V gene data show CDR1 as GTSNPN and CDR2 as SVGIG (reference sequence). The CDR3 loop reads CAWTPGQGSTDTQYF. The CDR3 DNA reads TGTGCCTGGACTCCGGGACAGGGAAGCACAGATACGCAGTATTTT.

The chain combines TRBV5-1 with TRBJ2-7, with D uncertain. CDR1 and CDR2 from the germline V gene are SGHRS and YFSETQ. The CDR3 runs to 13 residues. V lost 2 bases and J lost 6, with 12 bases in between. CDR3 DNA sequence: TGCGCCAGCAGCTTTTCATCTCACGGCGAGCAGTACTTC. Its protein is CASSFSSHGEQYF.

This rearrangement joins TRBV30 to TRBJ2-3; D assignment may be TRBD1 or TRBD2 (7 bases each). With 2 bases removed from V and 6 bases from J, the gap between germline ends came to 12 bases. Germline V gene lookup returns CDR1 GTSNPN and CDR2 SVGIG (reference sequence). The CDR3 extends over 13 amino acids. The DNA of the CDR3 is TGTGCCTGGAGTCAGGGGGGGGACGATACGCAGTATTTT. This translates into CAWSQGGDDTQYF.

The gene calls are TRBV5-1 and TRBJ1-2; D uncertain. The germline CDR1 and CDR2 sequences are SGHRS and YFSETQ. This CDR3 contains 12 residues. Trimming removed 5 bases from V and 5 bases from J, with 10 bases in between. CDR3 in amino acids: CASSPALYGYTF. The CDR3 DNA sequence: TGCGCCAGCAGTCCGGCCCTTTATGGCTACACCTTC.

The CDR3 DNA follows: TGCAGCGTTGTGGCGCGGGACCACAACAATGAGCAGTTCTTC. Protein product: CSVVARDHNNEQFF. The chain has TRBV29-1 and TRBJ2-1; possibly TRBD2 for D (6 bases). Trimming took 4 bases from V and 5 from J, leaving 15 bases between them. Germline assignment: CDR1 SQVTM and CDR2 ANQGSEA. The CDR3 runs to 14 residues.

The rearrangement joins TRBV5-1 to TRBJ2-1, with 8 bases identical to TRBD1. The junction had 3 bases not matched to a gene; V was cut back by 4 bases and J by 0 bases. The CDR3 has 15 residues. Germline CDR1 reads SGHRS; CDR2 reads YFSETQ. CDR3 sequence (DNA): TGCGCCAGCAGCACCGGACAGGGCTCCTACAATGAGCAGTTCTTC. Translation: CASSTGQGSYNEQFF.

V is TRBV29-1 and J is TRBJ1-1, with D unclear. CDR1 and CDR2 from the germline V gene are SQVTM and ANQGSEA. With 4 bases removed from V and 0 bases from J, the gap between germline ends came to 3 bases. The CDR3 has 11 residues. The CDR3 loop is CSVGVNTEAFF. The CDR3 DNA reads TGCAGCGTTGGGGTGAACACTGAAGCTTTCTTT.

The chain couples TRBV4-1 to TRBJ1-1; D is unclear. V dropped 2 bases and J dropped 1 base, with 8 bases sitting between them. The germline V gene has CDR1 MGHRA and CDR2 YSYEKL. This CDR3 contains 14 residues. CDR3 DNA sequence: TGCGCCAGCAGCCAAAACAACTGGAACACTGAAGCTTTCTTT. This gives the protein CASSQNNWNTEAFF.

The V call is TRBV4-1, the J call TRBJ2-3; D call uncertain. CDR1 is MGHRA, CDR2 YSYEKL, per germline. This CDR3 comprises 12 residues. V was cut by 2 bases and J by 8 bases, with 8 bases left in between. CDR3 region: CASSQILGTQYF. The CDR3 DNA reads TGCGCCAGCAGCCAAATCCTGGGTACGCAGTATTTT.

The chain couples TRBV2 to TRBJ2-7, with 7 bases matching TRBD2. The CDR3 is made up of 14 amino acids. The ends lost 8 bases at V and 2 bases at J; junction bases unmatched: 9. Germline CDR1 SNHLY, CDR2 FYNNEI. This chain's CDR3 is CASVSAGTPYEQYF. In DNA, the CDR3 is TGTGCCAGCGTATCAGCGGGAACCCCCTACGAGCAGTACTTC.

With respect to this clone: Sequence at one end of the junction differs from germline and may be a read error. The chain is built from TRBV28 and TRBJ1-2, with D possibly being TRBD1 (6 bases). This CDR3 contains 14 residues. Germline values: CDR1 MDHEN, CDR2 SYDVKM. Here the CDR3 DNA reads TGTGCCAGCAGGGGTGTCGGGCAGGGGAAGGGGTTAGGCTTC. It yields the protein CASRGVGQGKGLGF.

The chain combines TRBV6-5 with TRBJ2-7; 7 positions match TRBD2. J lost 5 bases, V lost 2 bases, and 9 bases had no gene match. Germline CDR1 and CDR2: MNHEY and SVGAGI. The CDR3 has 15 amino acids. Here the CDR3 DNA reads TGTGCCAGCAGTTACCGGGCGGGAGTTTCCGACGAGCAGTACTTC. Its translation is CASSYRAGVSDEQYF.